The table lists the clone carrying this T cell receptor (beta chain) with a few counts. Its antigen is still unknown. Profiling relied on immunoSEQ multiplex PCR, and the TCRdb table lists in-frame clones only, not all of them. Of more than 12,000 clones in the sample, roughly two thirds were seen once. Germline CDR1 reads MNHEY; CDR2 reads SVGAGI. Trimming cost V 10 bases and J 7 bases; bases outside gene matches: 7. CDR3 length: 12 residues. The data stem from a study of cytotoxic CD8 clonotypes in ibrutinib-treated CLL. Study at large: Patient counts were about twelve relapsed/refractory, more than 14 treatment-naive and roughly 18 IGHV unmutated.

Findings and caveats of the study: Baseline clonality, higher than in age-matched healthy donors, tracked circulating CD8+ T-cell counts.

The receptor's source is a human donor with chronic lymphocytic leukemia. The chain couples TRBV6-5 to TRBJ1-5, with 7 bases fitting TRBD1. Source: PBMCs, taken before ibrutinib treatment. The CDR3 nucleotides read TGTGCCACCCGACAGGGCGGCCAGCCCCAGCATTTT. Translated, it gives CATRQGGQPQHF.